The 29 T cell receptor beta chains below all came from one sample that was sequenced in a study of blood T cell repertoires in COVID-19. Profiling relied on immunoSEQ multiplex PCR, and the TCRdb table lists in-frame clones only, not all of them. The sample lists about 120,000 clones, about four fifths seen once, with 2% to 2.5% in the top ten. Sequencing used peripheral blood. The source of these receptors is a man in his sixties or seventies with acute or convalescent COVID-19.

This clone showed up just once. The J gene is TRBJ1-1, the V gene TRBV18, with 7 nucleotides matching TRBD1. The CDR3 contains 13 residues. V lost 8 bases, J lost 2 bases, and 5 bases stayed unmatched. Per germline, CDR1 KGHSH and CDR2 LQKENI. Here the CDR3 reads CASHRGANTEAFF. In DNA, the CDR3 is TGTGCCAGCCACAGGGGAGCCAACACTGAAGCTTTCTTT.

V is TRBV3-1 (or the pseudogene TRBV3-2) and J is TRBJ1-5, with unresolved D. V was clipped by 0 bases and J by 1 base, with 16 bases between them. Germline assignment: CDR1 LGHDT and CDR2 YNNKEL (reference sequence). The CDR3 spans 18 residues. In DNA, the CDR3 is TGTGCCAGCAGCCAAGAGGGTACGCGACACGGAAGCAATCAGCCCCAGCATTTT. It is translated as CASSQEGTRHGSNQPQHF.

The CDR3 coding sequence is TGTGCCAGCAGCTCCGAAGCGGGGGCAACCTACGAGCAGTACTTC. It is translated as CASSSEAGATYEQYF. This chain uses TRBV5-4 with TRBJ2-7, with TRBD2 matching 8 bases. The V gene's germline CDR1 is SGHNT and CDR2 YYREEE (reference sequence). Trimming at V came to 3 bases and at J to 2 bases, leaving 7 bases not matched to a gene. The CDR3 contains 15 residues.

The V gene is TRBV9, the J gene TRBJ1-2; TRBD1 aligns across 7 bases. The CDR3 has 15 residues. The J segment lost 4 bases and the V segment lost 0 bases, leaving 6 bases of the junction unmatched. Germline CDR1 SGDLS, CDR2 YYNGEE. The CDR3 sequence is CASSVDAGGGYGYTF. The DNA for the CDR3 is TGTGCCAGCAGCGTAGACGCAGGGGGAGGCTATGGCTACACCTTC.

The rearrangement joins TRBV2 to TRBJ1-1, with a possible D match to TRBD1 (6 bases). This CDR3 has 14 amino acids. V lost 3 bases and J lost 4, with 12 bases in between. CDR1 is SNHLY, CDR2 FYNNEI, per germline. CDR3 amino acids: CASSERGLGTEAFF. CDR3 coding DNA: TGTGCCAGCAGTGAGAGGGGGTTGGGCACTGAAGCTTTCTTT.

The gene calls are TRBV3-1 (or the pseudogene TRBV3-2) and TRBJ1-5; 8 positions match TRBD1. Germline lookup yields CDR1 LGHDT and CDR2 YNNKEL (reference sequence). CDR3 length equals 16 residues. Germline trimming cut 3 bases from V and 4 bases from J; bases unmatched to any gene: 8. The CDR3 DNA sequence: TGTGCCAGCAGCCACAGGGGGCTAGGAGGGAATCAGCCCCAGCATTTT. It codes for CASSHRGLGGNQPQHF.

The CDR3 DNA reads TGTGCCAGCAGCTTCGGTCCCTCCAGGACCTACAATGAGCAGTTCTTC. This encodes CASSFGPSRTYNEQFF. The chain has TRBV5-4 and TRBJ2-1, with D unresolved. V was shortened by 2 bases and J by 2 bases, with 14 bases between the two germline ends. The CDR3 loop spans 16 amino acids. CDR1 and CDR2 from the germline V gene are SGHNT and YYREEE (reference sequence).

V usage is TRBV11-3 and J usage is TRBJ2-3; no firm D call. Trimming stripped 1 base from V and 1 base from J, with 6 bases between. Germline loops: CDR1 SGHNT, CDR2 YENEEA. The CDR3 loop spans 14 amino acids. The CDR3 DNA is TGTGCCAGCAGCTTAGCTTCCGGCACAGATACGCAGTATTTT. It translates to CASSLASGTDTQYF.

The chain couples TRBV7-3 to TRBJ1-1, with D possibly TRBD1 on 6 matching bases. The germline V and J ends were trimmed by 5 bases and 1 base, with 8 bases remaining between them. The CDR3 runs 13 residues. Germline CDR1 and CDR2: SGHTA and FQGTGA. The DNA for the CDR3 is TGTGCCAGCAGCCTACAGGGGAACACTGAAGCTTTCTTT. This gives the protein CASSLQGNTEAFF.

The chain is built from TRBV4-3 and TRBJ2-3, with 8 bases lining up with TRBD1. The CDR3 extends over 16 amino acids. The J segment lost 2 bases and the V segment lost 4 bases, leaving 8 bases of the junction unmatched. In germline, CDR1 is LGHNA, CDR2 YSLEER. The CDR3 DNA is TGCGCCAGCAGCCCCGGGACAGGAGGGTTCACAGATACGCAGTATTTT. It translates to CASSPGTGGFTDTQYF.

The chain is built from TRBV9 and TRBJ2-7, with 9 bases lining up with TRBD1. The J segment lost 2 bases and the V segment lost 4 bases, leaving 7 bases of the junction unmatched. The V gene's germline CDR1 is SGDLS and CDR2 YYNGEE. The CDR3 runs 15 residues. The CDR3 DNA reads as TGTGCCAGCAGCCCTACCGGGACAGGGACCTACGAGCAGTACTTC. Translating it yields CASSPTGTGTYEQYF.

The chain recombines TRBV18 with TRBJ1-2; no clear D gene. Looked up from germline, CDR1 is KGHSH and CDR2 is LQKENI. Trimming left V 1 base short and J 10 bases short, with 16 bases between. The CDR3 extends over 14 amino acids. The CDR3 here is CASSPRGVREIYTF. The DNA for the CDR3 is TGTGCCAGCTCACCACGGGGAGTTCGGGAAATCTACACCTTC.

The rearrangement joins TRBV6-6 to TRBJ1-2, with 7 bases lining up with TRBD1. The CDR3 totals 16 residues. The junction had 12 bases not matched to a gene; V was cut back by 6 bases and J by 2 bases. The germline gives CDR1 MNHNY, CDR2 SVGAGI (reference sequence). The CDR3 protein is CASRSLPGQPNYGYTF. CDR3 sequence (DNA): TGTGCCAGCAGGTCCCTACCGGGACAGCCGAACTATGGCTACACCTTC.

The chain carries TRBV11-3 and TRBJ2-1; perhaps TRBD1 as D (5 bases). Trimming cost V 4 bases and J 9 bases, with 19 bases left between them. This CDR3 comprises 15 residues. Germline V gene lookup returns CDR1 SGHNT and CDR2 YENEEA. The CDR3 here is CASSSRVGFSGEQFF. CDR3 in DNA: TGTGCCAGCAGCTCCAGGGTGGGTTTTTCCGGTGAGCAGTTCTTC.

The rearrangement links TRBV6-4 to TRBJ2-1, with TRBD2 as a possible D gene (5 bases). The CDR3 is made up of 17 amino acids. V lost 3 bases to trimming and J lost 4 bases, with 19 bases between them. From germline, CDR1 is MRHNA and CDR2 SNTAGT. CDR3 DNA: TGTGCCAGCAGTGAATACGGAGACGGGGTAACTTACAATGAGCAGTTCTTC. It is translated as CASSEYGDGVTYNEQFF.

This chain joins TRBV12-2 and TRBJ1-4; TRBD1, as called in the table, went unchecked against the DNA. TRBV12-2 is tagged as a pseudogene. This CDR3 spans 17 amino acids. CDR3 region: CASRLGRRGENRQKLFF. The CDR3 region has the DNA TGTGCAAGTCGCTTAGGAAGAAGGGGTGAAAACAGGCAAAAACTGTTTTTT.

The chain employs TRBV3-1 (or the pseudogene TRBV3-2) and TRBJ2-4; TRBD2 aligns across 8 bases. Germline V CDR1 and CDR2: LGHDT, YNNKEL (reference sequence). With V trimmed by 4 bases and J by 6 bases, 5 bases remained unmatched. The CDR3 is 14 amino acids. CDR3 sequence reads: CASSPRGGPNIQYF. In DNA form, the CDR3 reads TGTGCCAGCAGCCCCCGGGGGGGGCCAAACATTCAGTACTTC.

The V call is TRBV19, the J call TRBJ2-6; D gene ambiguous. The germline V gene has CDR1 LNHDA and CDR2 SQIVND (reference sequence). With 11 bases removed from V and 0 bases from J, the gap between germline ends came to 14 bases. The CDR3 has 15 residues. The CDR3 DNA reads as TGTGCCTGTATTATAAGCGACTCTGGGGCCAACGTCCTGACTTTC. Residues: CACIISDSGANVLTF.

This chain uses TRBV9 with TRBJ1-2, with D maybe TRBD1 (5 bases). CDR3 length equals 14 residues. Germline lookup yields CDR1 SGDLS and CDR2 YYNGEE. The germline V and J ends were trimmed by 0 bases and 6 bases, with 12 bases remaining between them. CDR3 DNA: TGTGCCAGCAGCGTAGAAGGGGCATCGGATGGCTACACCTTC. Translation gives CASSVEGASDGYTF.

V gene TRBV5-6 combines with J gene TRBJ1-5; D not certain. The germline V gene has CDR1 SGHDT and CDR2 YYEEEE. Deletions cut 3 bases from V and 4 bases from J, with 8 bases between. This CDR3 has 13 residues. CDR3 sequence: CASSWRQNQPQHF. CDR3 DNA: TGTGCCAGCAGCTGGCGGCAAAATCAGCCCCAGCATTTT.

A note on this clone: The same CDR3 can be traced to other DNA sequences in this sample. CDR3 DNA sequence: TGTGCCTGGAGTGTACGGGGGAATCAGCCCCAGCATTTT. It translates to CAWSVRGNQPQHF. The chain couples TRBV30 to TRBJ1-5; TRBD1 is a possible D gene (5 bases). Germline lookup yields CDR1 GTSNPN and CDR2 SVGIG (reference sequence). V was shortened by 0 bases and J by 4 bases, with 7 bases between the two germline ends. The CDR3 contains 13 residues.

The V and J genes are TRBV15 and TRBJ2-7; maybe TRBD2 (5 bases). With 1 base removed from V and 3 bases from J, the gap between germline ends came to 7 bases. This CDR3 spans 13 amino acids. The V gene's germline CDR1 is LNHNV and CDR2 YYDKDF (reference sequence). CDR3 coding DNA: TGTGCCACCAGCAGAGCGGCGGGCTACGAGCAGTACTTC. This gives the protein CATSRAAGYEQYF.

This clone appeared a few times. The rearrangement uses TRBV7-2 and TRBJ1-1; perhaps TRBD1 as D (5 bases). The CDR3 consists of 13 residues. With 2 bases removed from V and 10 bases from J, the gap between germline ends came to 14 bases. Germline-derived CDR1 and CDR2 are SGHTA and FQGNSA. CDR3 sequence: CASSLWAQDPAFF. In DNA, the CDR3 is TGTGCCAGCAGCTTATGGGCACAGGACCCAGCTTTCTTT.

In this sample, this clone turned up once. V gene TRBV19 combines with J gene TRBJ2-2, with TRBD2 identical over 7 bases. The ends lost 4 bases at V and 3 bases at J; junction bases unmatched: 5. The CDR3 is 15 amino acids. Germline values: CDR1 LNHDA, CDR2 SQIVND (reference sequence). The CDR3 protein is CASSTERGDTGELFF. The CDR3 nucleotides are TGTGCCAGTAGTACAGAGCGGGGCGACACCGGGGAGCTGTTTTTT.

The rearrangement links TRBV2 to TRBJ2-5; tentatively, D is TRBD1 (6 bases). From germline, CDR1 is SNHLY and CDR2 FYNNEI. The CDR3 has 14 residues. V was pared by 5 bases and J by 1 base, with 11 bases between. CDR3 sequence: CASSRDTFQETQYF. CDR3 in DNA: TGTGCCAGCAGTAGGGACACCTTCCAAGAGACCCAGTACTTC. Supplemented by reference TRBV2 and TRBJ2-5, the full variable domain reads EPEVTQTPSHQVTQMGQEVILRCVPISNHLYFYWYRQILGQKVEFLVSFYNNEISEKSEIFDDQFSVERPDGSNFTLKIRSTKLEDSAMYFCASSRDTFQETQYFGPGTRLLVL.

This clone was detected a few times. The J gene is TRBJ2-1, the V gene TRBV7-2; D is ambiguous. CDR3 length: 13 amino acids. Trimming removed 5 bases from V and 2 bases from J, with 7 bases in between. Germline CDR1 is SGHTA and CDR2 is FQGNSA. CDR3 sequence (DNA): TGTGCCAGCAGCGCGGAGCCCTACAATGAGCAGTTCTTC. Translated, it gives CASSAEPYNEQFF.

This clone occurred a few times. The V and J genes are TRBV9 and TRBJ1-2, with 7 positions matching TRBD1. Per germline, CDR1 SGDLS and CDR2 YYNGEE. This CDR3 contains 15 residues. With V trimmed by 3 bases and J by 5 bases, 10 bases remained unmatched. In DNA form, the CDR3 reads TGTGCCAGCAGCGCCCATTACAGGGGTTCGTATGGCTACACCTTC. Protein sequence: CASSAHYRGSYGYTF. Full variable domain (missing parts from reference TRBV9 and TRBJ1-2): DSGVTQTPKHLITATGQRVTLRCSPRSGDLSVYWYQQSLDQGLQFLIQYYNGEERAKGNILERFSAQQFPDLHSELNLSSLELGDSALYFCASSAHYRGSYGYTFGSGTRLTVV.

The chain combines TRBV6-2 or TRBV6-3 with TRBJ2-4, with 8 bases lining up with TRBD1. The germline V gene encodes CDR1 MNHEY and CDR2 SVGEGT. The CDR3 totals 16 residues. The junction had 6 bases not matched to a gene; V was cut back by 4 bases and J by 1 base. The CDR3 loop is CASSSGQGWAKNIQYF. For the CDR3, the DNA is TGTGCCAGCAGTTCTGGACAGGGCTGGGCCAAAAACATTCAGTACTTC.

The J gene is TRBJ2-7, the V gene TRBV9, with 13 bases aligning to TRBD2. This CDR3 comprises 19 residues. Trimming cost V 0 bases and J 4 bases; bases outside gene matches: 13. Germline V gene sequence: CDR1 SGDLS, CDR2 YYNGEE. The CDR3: CASSVGQGLGTSGEYEQYF. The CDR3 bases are TGTGCCAGCAGCGTAGGACAGGGATTAGGGACTAGCGGGGAATACGAGCAGTACTTC.